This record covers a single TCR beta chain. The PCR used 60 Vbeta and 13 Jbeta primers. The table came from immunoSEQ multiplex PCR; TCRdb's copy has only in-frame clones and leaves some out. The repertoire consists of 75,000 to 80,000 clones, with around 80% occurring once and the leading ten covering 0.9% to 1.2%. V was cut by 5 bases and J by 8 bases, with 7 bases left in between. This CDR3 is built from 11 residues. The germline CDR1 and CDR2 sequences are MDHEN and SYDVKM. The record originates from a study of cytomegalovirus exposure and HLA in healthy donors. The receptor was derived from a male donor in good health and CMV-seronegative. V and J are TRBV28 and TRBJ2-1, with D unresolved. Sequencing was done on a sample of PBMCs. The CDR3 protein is CASSIHYEQFF. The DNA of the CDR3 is TGTGCCAGCAGTATCCACTATGAGCAGTTCTTC.